This T cell receptor (beta chain) derives from a study of graft-versus-host responses after intestinal transplantation. Generated by immunoSEQ multiplex PCR, the TCRdb table keeps only in-frame clones and is missing some. The sample contains under 20,000 clones, roughly 94% of which appear only once. General study points: GvH clones appeared in recipient marrow, some first in ileum or blood.

Of note for this clone: Its antigen is not known.

This sequence originates from a human patient who received an intestinal transplant, so some T cells may come from the graft donor. The input for sequencing was PBMCs, taken 23 days after intestinal transplant.

CDR3 DNA: TGCGCCAGCAGCCAAGGCGTCGCCCGGGAGAACAATGAGCAGTTCTTC. This translates into CASSQGVARENNEQFF. V gene TRBV4-1 combines with J gene TRBJ2-1; maybe TRBD2 (6 bases). Trimming left V 1 base short and J 5 bases short, with 15 bases between. Germline lookup yields CDR1 MGHRA and CDR2 YSYEKL. This CDR3 region has 16 residues.